What follows are 13 T cell receptor beta chains derived from one specimen sequenced in a study of beta chain features in type 1 diabetes. Whole-study findings and limits: In every one of the four CD4+ subsets, TCRB CDR3s were moderately but significantly shorter in Type 1 diabetes patients.

No cognate antigen is known for these TCRs. Reverse transcription of all isolated RNA meant that expressed TCRB transcripts were sequenced. Profiling relied on immunoSEQ multiplex PCR, and the TCRdb table lists in-frame clones only, not all of them. The repertoire has some 360,000 clones, over 9% of them found once; the top ten carry less than 0.65%. Input material: central memory CD4+ T cells from blood. The receptors here all came from a man between 25 and 39 years old with type 1 diabetes.

V usage is TRBV5-8 and J usage is TRBJ2-1, with 7 bases identical to TRBD1. Losses at the gene ends were 1 base for V and 5 bases for J; bases not matched to a gene: 3. The germline gives CDR1 SGHTS, CDR2 YDEGEE. The CDR3 runs to 14 residues. The CDR3 nucleotides read TGTGCCAGCAGCTTGACAGGGGTCCACAATGAGCAGTTCTTC. Translation gives CASSLTGVHNEQFF. The full variable domain, completed using reference TRBV5-8 and TRBJ2-1, is EAGVTQSPTHLIKTRGQQATLRCSPISGHTSVYWYQQALGLGLQFLLWYDEGEERNRGNFPPRFSGRQFPNYSSELNVNALELEDSALYLCASSLTGVHNEQFFGPGTRLTVL.

This sequence joins TRBV11-1 and TRBJ2-5; 7 bases align to TRBD2. This CDR3 is 16 amino acids long. The V gene's germline CDR1 is SGHAT and CDR2 FQDESV (reference sequence). The V segment lost 2 bases and the J segment 1 base; nucleotides outside the gene matches: 7. The chain's CDR3 is CASSLLMGGTQETQYF. The DNA for the CDR3 is TGTGCCAGCAGCTTACTGATGGGAGGGACCCAAGAGACCCAGTACTTC.

V and J are TRBV28 and TRBJ2-5, with 8 bases identical to TRBD1. Trimming took 6 bases from V and 14 from J; bases not matched to a gene: 14. Germline V gene data show CDR1 as MDHEN and CDR2 as SYDVKM. The CDR3 consists of 13 residues. The CDR3 DNA reads as TGTGCCAGCAGCCCCTTGCGTTGGGACAGGAATTACTTC. Protein sequence: CASSPLRWDRNYF.

This clone was picked up a small number of times. The V and J genes are TRBV5-1 and TRBJ2-7; tentatively, D is TRBD1 (5 bases). This CDR3 has 15 amino acids. V lost 5 bases to trimming and J lost 2 bases, with 17 bases between them. The germline V gene encodes CDR1 SGHRS and CDR2 YFSETQ. CDR3 protein: CASSPDRSQPYEQYF. CDR3 sequence (DNA): TGCGCCAGCAGTCCAGACAGAAGCCAACCCTACGAGCAGTACTTC.

A remark on this clone: Within the sample, other DNA sequences also encode this same CDR3. The chain is built from TRBV7-2 and TRBJ2-5; D call uncertain. CDR1 and CDR2 from the germline V gene are SGHTA and FQGNSA. The CDR3 loop spans 12 amino acids. The V end lost 5 bases, the J end lost 5 bases, and 9 bases lay between the germline ends. The CDR3 bases are TGTGCCAGCAGCCCACAGAAGGAGACCCAGTACTTC. This gives the protein CASSPQKETQYF. The full variable domain, completed using reference TRBV7-2 and TRBJ2-5, is GAGVSQSPSNKVTEKGKDVELRCDPISGHTALYWYRQSLGQGLEFLIYFQGNSAPDKSGLPSDRFSAERTGGSVSTLTIQRTQQEDSAVYLCASSPQKETQYFGPGTRLLVL.

The chain carries TRBV4-3 and TRBJ2-7; 7 bases are shared with TRBD2. This CDR3 contains 16 residues. CDR1 and CDR2 (germline): LGHNA, YSLEER. V dropped 1 base and J dropped 2; count of bases not matched to a gene: 8. For the CDR3, the DNA is TGCGCCAGCAGCCAAGGTTGGGTAGCGGGCACCTACGAGCAGTACTTC. It is translated as CASSQGWVAGTYEQYF.

For this clone: This likely stems from a read error, as it lies one base from a far larger clone. The rearrangement uses TRBV7-9 and TRBJ1-1, with unresolved D. The CDR3 spans 13 residues. The V gene lost 7 bases and the J gene lost 1 base, with 10 bases spanning the gap. The germline gives CDR1 SEHNR, CDR2 FQNEAQ (reference sequence). Here the CDR3 DNA reads TGTGCCAGCACAATGGAGGGGAACACTGAAGCTTTCTTT. Protein sequence: CASTMEGNTEAFF.

This clone has a count of ten or more. The chain combines TRBV5-1 with TRBJ2-1; a possible D gene is TRBD2 (6 bases). V dropped 4 bases and J dropped 7 bases, with 24 bases sitting between them. The length of the CDR3 is 17 residues. Germline CDR1 SGHRS, CDR2 YFSETQ. This CDR3 reads CASSVYPPGGVGNEQFF. The CDR3 coding sequence is TGCGCCAGCAGCGTATATCCTCCGGGCGGGGTAGGAAATGAGCAGTTCTTC.

CDR3: CASSIDDFSFGQAFF. CDR3 DNA sequence: TGTGCCAGTAGTATAGATGATTTTTCCTTCGGCCAAGCTTTCTTT. The chain uses TRBV19 and TRBJ1-1; D unclear. The V and J ends lost 0 bases and 9 bases respectively, with 17 bases between them. CDR1 and CDR2 from the germline V gene are LNHDA and SQIVND (reference sequence). The CDR3 totals 15 residues.

The V and J genes are TRBV11-2 and TRBJ2-4; D perhaps matches TRBD1 (8 bases). Germline CDR1 SGHAT, CDR2 FQNNGV. The CDR3 is made up of 14 amino acids. V lost 3 bases to trimming and J lost 8 bases, with 14 bases between them. CDR3: CASSFGQGGDIQYF. DNA for the CDR3: TGTGCCAGCAGCTTCGGACAGGGAGGGGACATTCAGTACTTC.

This clone was observed a handful of times. The chain uses TRBV11-2 and TRBJ2-2; D may be TRBD2 (6 bases). CDR3 length: 18 residues. The V gene's germline CDR1 is SGHAT and CDR2 FQNNGV. V was clipped by 4 bases and J by 0 bases, with 18 bases between them. This chain's CDR3 is CASSYSSWGRSNTGELFF. DNA for the CDR3: TGTGCCAGCAGCTACTCCTCTTGGGGGAGGTCGAACACCGGGGAGCTGTTTTTT.

The gene calls are TRBV25-1 and TRBJ2-5, with TRBD1 identical over 7 bases. The CDR3 is 15 residues long. The trim removed 1 base at V and 4 bases at J, leaving 6 bases unmatched. The germline gives CDR1 MGHDK, CDR2 SYGVNS. CDR3 protein: CASSEFKGAGETQYF. CDR3 DNA: TGTGCCAGCAGTGAATTCAAGGGGGCGGGAGAGACCCAGTACTTC.

This clone was recorded at least ten times. V and J are TRBV7-9 and TRBJ1-5; maybe TRBD1 (6 bases). V was cut by 5 bases and J by 3 bases, with 14 bases left in between. The CDR3 runs to 15 residues. Germline values: CDR1 SEHNR, CDR2 FQNEAQ (reference sequence). CDR3 DNA sequence: TGTGCCAGCAGCGGCTCCGGGGGCGCCAATCAGCCCCAGCATTTT. Its translation is CASSGSGGANQPQHF.